The subject of this entry is one T cell receptor beta chain. What it binds is not known. The TCRbeta library incorporated unique molecular identifiers. MiXCR, applied by TCRdb to the PCR reads, yields one record per CDR3 protein. The data show 440,000 or so distinct CDR3 sequences, 43% seen once. These data come from a study of T-cell reconstitution after alpha-beta-depleted transplantation in children. The study's findings and limits: T-cell counts and diversity at one year post-transplant came mainly from newly produced T cells.

The sequencing here drew on PBMCs, taken before TCRalphabeta/CD19-depleted stem cell transplant. The sequence was collected from a girl aged 2 to 9 with aplastic anemia, due to receive a stem cell transplant.

For the CDR3, the DNA is TGTGCCAGCAGGCCAGGGAGGGCGGGCGGCTACACCTTC. Translation gives CASRPGRAGGYTF. The V gene is TRBV12-3 or TRBV12-4, the J gene TRBJ1-2, with a weak D call TRBD1 (5 bases). Trimming took off 6 bases at V and 8 bases at J, with 16 bases between the two ends. The CDR3 runs to 13 residues.